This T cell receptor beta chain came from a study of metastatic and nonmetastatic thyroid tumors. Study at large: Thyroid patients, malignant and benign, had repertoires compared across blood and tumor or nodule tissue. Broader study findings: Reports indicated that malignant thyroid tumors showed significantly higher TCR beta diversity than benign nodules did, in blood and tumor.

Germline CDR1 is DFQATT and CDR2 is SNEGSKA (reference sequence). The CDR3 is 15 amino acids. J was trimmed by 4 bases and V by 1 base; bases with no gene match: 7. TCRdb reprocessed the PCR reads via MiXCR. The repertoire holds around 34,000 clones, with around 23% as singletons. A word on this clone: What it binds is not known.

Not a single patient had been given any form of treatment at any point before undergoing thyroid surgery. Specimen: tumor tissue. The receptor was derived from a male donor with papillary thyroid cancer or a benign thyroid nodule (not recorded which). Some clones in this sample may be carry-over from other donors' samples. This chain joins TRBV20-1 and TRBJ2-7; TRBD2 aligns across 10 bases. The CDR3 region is CSARGSGRAVYEQYF. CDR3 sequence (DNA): TGCAGTGCTAGAGGGAGCGGGAGGGCCGTTTACGAGCAGTACTTC.